The 30 T cell receptor beta chains in this list originate from one sample, sequenced in a study of T cells in localized non-small cell lung cancer. Profiling relied on immunoSEQ multiplex PCR, and the TCRdb table lists in-frame clones only, not all of them. The sample carries around 5,100 clones, 80% to 90% recorded once. The source was peripheral blood mononuclear cells, collected before any cancer treatment. These receptors were taken from a female donor over 55 with stage II lung adenocarcinoma.

The chain uses TRBV6-1 and TRBJ2-7; D is perhaps TRBD2 (6 bases). There are 14 residues in the CDR3. The V and J ends lost 4 bases and 7 bases respectively, with 17 bases between them. Germline V gives CDR1 MNHNS, CDR2 SASEGT. CDR3 DNA: TGTGCCAGCAGTGCATCGATGGGGGGTTGGGAGCAGTACGTC. Its protein is CASSASMGGWEQYV.

The rearrangement uses TRBV11-2 and TRBJ2-2, with D possibly being TRBD2 (5 bases). The V end was cut by 1 base, the J end by 0 bases, with 9 bases between. This CDR3 comprises 16 residues. CDR1 SGHAT and CDR2 FQNNGV come from the germline V gene. The DNA of the CDR3 is TGTGCCAGCAGCTTAGGGGCACTAGCGAACACCGGGGAGCTGTTTTTT. This codes for CASSLGALANTGELFF.

Relative to its sample, this clone is medium-sized. The chain carries TRBV18 and TRBJ2-3; 7 nucleotides line up with TRBD2. The CDR3 covers 17 residues. Germline CDR1 reads KGHSH; CDR2 reads LQKENI. Trimming cost V 2 bases and J 1 base; bases outside gene matches: 9. DNA of the CDR3: TGTGCCAGCTCACCAAGTTTGTCAGGGAGGGGCACAGATACGCAGTATTTT. Protein sequence: CASSPSLSGRGTDTQYF.

The V and J genes are TRBV5-1 and TRBJ1-2; D uncertain. V lost 0 bases and J lost 0, with 9 bases in between. The CDR3 is 15 amino acids. Germline CDR1 reads SGHRS; CDR2 reads YFSETQ. As DNA, the CDR3 is TGCGCCAGCAGCTTGGAGACACGAGCTAACTATGGCTACACCTTC. Encoded protein: CASSLETRANYGYTF. Based on the CDR3 plus reference TRBV5-1 and TRBJ1-2, the full variable domain is KAGVTQTPRYLIKTRGQQVTLSCSPISGHRSVSWYQQTPGQGLQFLFEYFSETQRNKGNFPGRFSGRQFSNSRSEMNVSTLELGDSALYLCASSLETRANYGYTFGSGTRLTVV.

V usage is TRBV29-1 and J usage is TRBJ1-1; D possibly corresponds to TRBD1 (5 bases). The CDR3 sequence is 12 residues long. Germline V gene lookup returns CDR1 SQVTM and CDR2 ANQGSEA. V lost 4 bases and J 7 bases, leaving 13 bases between the germline ends. The CDR3 is CSVGIPGGEAFF. DNA for the CDR3: TGCAGCGTTGGGATTCCCGGGGGTGAAGCTTTCTTT.

This chain joins TRBV6-6 and TRBJ1-1; tentative D call: TRBD1 (5 bases). Germline loops: CDR1 MNHNY, CDR2 SVGAGI (reference sequence). The CDR3 loop spans 13 amino acids. The V and J ends lost 6 bases and 3 bases respectively, with 11 bases between them. Written as DNA, the CDR3 is TGTGCCAGCAGACTTACAGGATACACTGAAGCTTTCTTT. As protein: CASRLTGYTEAFF.

This chain links TRBV6-5 with TRBJ2-1; D possibly corresponds to TRBD2 (6 bases). V lost 4 bases and J lost 3, with 7 bases in between. Germline V gives CDR1 MNHEY, CDR2 SVGAGI. The CDR3 sequence is 13 residues long. The CDR3 loop reads CASSFGGYNEQFF. The CDR3 nucleotides read TGTGCCAGCAGTTTCGGGGGCTACAATGAGCAGTTCTTC.

J is TRBJ1-5 and V is TRBV6-1; D remains ambiguous. V gave up 0 bases and J gave up 5 bases, with 8 bases separating them. From germline, CDR1 is MNHNS and CDR2 SASEGT. There are 14 residues in the CDR3. The CDR3, as DNA: TGTGCCAGCAGTGAAGCGGGAAACTATCAGCCCCAGCATTTT. This encodes CASSEAGNYQPQHF.

The chain employs TRBV19 and TRBJ1-2; the D gene is possibly TRBD1 (6 bases). This CDR3 region has 15 residues. Trimming removed 1 base at V and 3 bases at J, with 12 bases between. In germline, CDR1 is LNHDA, CDR2 SQIVND (reference sequence). CDR3 coding DNA: TGTGCCAGTAGTATAGCAGGGGTTGACTACTATGGCTACACCTTC. Amino acids: CASSIAGVDYYGYTF.

The chain couples TRBV7-2 to TRBJ1-1; TRBD1 agrees at 7 bases. Germline assignment: CDR1 SGHTA and CDR2 FQGNSA. The CDR3 is 14 residues long. Losses at the gene ends were 5 bases for V and 3 bases for J; bases not matched to a gene: 6. In DNA form, the CDR3 reads TGTGCCAGCAGCACACAGGGGCAATACACTGAAGCTTTCTTT. It specifies CASSTQGQYTEAFF.

By proportion, this clone is medium-sized (0.01 to 0.1%). The CDR3 DNA reads as TGTGCCAGCAGGACTAGTGCGGGGGGCAATGAGCAGTTCTTC. Encoded protein: CASRTSAGGNEQFF. This rearrangement joins TRBV28 to TRBJ2-1; 8 nucleotides align to TRBD2. The CDR3 spans 14 residues. Germline V gene sequence: CDR1 MDHEN, CDR2 SYDVKM. The junction had 7 bases not matched to a gene; V was cut back by 6 bases and J by 6 bases.

The chain combines TRBV2 with TRBJ1-5, with TRBD1 as a possible D gene (5 bases). The CDR3 loop spans 15 amino acids. V was trimmed by 4 bases and J by 2 bases, leaving 12 bases between them. CDR1 is SNHLY and CDR2 is FYNNEI in the germline V gene. CDR3 residues: CASSGQGSGNQPQHF. CDR3 sequence (DNA): TGTGCCAGCAGTGGCCAGGGTTCCGGCAATCAGCCCCAGCATTTT.

This chain joins TRBV7-9 and TRBJ2-1; TRBD2 is a possible D gene (5 bases). V shed 1 base and J shed 9 bases, with 7 bases lying between them. Looked up from germline, CDR1 is SEHNR and CDR2 is FQNEAQ (reference sequence). This CDR3 has 12 amino acids. CDR3 amino acids: CASSLVGGEQFF. CDR3 nucleotide sequence: TGTGCCAGCAGCTTAGTCGGAGGTGAGCAGTTCTTC.

The chain combines TRBV6-1 with TRBJ1-6, with TRBD1 as a possible D gene (5 bases). V lost 8 bases, J lost 9 bases, and 20 bases lay in between. In germline, CDR1 is MNHNS, CDR2 SASEGT. The CDR3 is made up of 15 amino acids. CDR3 nucleotides: TGTGCCAGCCACCACCAGGCGGGGGGAATTTCACCCCTCCACTTT. Residues: CASHHQAGGISPLHF.

This clone has more than one count but fewer than ten. The rearrangement joins TRBV9 to TRBJ1-5, with 7 bases aligning to TRBD1. Germline values: CDR1 SGDLS, CDR2 YYNGEE. Trimming at V came to 3 bases and at J to 5 bases, leaving 5 bases not matched to a gene. The CDR3 extends over 14 amino acids. This CDR3 reads CASSEDRFDQPQHF. The CDR3 bases are TGTGCCAGCAGCGAGGACAGGTTCGATCAGCCCCAGCATTTT. The entire variable domain, with the rest obtained from reference TRBV9 and TRBJ1-5, is as follows: DSGVTQTPKHLITATGQRVTLRCSPRSGDLSVYWYQQSLDQGLQFLIQYYNGEERAKGNILERFSAQQFPDLHSELNLSSLELGDSALYFCASSEDRFDQPQHFGDGTRLSIL.

This rearrangement joins TRBV5-6 to TRBJ1-2; TRBD1 matches 7 bases. Trimming cost V 7 bases and J 5 bases; bases outside gene matches: 11. CDR3 length: 14 amino acids. Germline V gene data show CDR1 as SGHDT and CDR2 as YYEEEE. CDR3 DNA: TGTGCCAGCTTCATATTCTCCAGGGGGTATGGCTACACCTTC. This encodes CASFIFSRGYGYTF.

The CDR3, as DNA: TGCGCCAGCAGCCCCGGGACCCCGGATTCACCCCTCCACTTT. Amino acid sequence: CASSPGTPDSPLHF. J is TRBJ1-6 and V is TRBV5-1, with D possibly being TRBD1 (5 bases). There are 14 residues in the CDR3. Trimming removed 4 bases at V and 8 bases at J, with 13 bases between. CDR1 is SGHRS and CDR2 is YFSETQ in the germline V gene.

This chain connects TRBV6-1 to TRBJ2-5; D perhaps matches TRBD2 (6 bases). This CDR3 comprises 12 residues. The germline CDR1 and CDR2 sequences are MNHNS and SASEGT. Trimming left V 6 bases short and J 2 bases short, with 7 bases between. CDR3 coding DNA: TGTGCCAGCAGGGGACTGCAAGAGACCCAGTACTTC. This translates into CASRGLQETQYF.

This clone showed up just a few times. V is TRBV2 and J is TRBJ1-1; 7 bases are a match to TRBD1. CDR3 size: 13 residues. V gave up 8 bases and J gave up 2 bases; unmatched junction bases: 5. CDR1 is SNHLY and CDR2 is FYNNEI in the germline V gene. Written as DNA, the CDR3 is TGTGCCAGCGGACAGGACACTAACACTGAAGCTTTCTTT. Amino acid sequence: CASGQDTNTEAFF.

This clone was counted a single time. The chain uses TRBV7-8 and TRBJ1-2, with a tentative D call TRBD1 (6 bases). This CDR3 has 13 amino acids. Per germline, CDR1 SGHVS and CDR2 FQNEAQ. V lost 5 bases and J 9 bases, leaving 16 bases between the germline ends. CDR3 nucleotides: TGTGCCAGCAGCCCCCGGCTAGGGGACAGCTACACCTTC. It codes for CASSPRLGDSYTF.

The table lists this clone with a count of one. The gene calls are TRBV5-1 and TRBJ2-2; a weak D match, TRBD2 (7 bases). CDR3 length equals 14 residues. Per germline, CDR1 SGHRS and CDR2 YFSETQ. V was clipped by 4 bases and J by 4 bases, with 11 bases between them. The CDR3 sequence: CASSLGGRTGELFF. The CDR3 nucleotides read TGCGCCAGCAGCCTGGGGGGGCGCACCGGGGAGCTGTTTTTT.

CDR3 sequence reads: CASSSVGGEQFF. The CDR3 bases are TGTGCCAGCAGCTCAGTCGGTGGCGAGCAGTTCTTC. V is TRBV6-6 and J is TRBJ2-1; D unresolved. V was cut by 6 bases and J by 10 bases, with 13 bases left in between. CDR1 MNHNY and CDR2 SVGAGI come from the germline V gene (reference sequence). CDR3 size: 12 residues.

The chain has TRBV5-1 and TRBJ2-1; D perhaps matches TRBD2 (6 bases). The CDR3 runs 17 residues. V lost 2 bases and J lost 4, with 19 bases in between. Germline V gene data show CDR1 as SGHRS and CDR2 as YFSETQ. CDR3 loop: CASSFRRTGVPYNEQFF. The DNA for the CDR3 is TGCGCCAGCAGCTTCCGGAGGACGGGAGTCCCATACAATGAGCAGTTCTTC. Filled out from reference TRBV5-1 and TRBJ2-1, the complete variable domain reads KAGVTQTPRYLIKTRGQQVTLSCSPISGHRSVSWYQQTPGQGLQFLFEYFSETQRNKGNFPGRFSGRQFSNSRSEMNVSTLELGDSALYLCASSFRRTGVPYNEQFFGPGTRLTVL.

The chain's CDR3 is CASSRTSGSSYNEQFF. CDR3 bases: TGTGCCAGCAGCCGGACTAGCGGGAGCTCCTACAATGAGCAGTTCTTC. The V and J genes are TRBV7-9 and TRBJ2-1, with 13 bases aligning to TRBD2. Germline V gene sequence: CDR1 SEHNR, CDR2 FQNEAQ (reference sequence). V was clipped by 5 bases and J by 0 bases; unmatched bases: 1. This CDR3 spans 16 amino acids.

The chain joins TRBV6-6 to TRBJ2-5; 12 positions agree with TRBD2. The CDR3 sequence is 15 residues long. J lost 4 bases, V lost 2 bases, and 2 bases had no gene match. Germline V gene data show CDR1 as MNHNY and CDR2 as SVGAGI (reference sequence). The CDR3 nucleotides read TGTGCCAGCAGTTACAGGGGACTAGCGGGAGAGACCCAGTACTTC. Amino acids: CASSYRGLAGETQYF.

The chain has TRBV2 and TRBJ1-4; D remains ambiguous. CDR3 length: 15 residues. Germline CDR1 is SNHLY and CDR2 is FYNNEI. V was clipped by 6 bases and J by 3 bases, with 14 bases between them. CDR3 DNA sequence: TGTGCCAGCAGGACACCGAAGGTGGCTAATGAAAAACTGTTTTTT. Protein sequence: CASRTPKVANEKLFF.

The V gene is TRBV29-1, the J gene TRBJ2-6; D gene unclear. CDR3 size: 15 residues. Germline lookup yields CDR1 SQVTM and CDR2 ANQGSEA. Trimming took 1 base from V and 3 from J, leaving 10 bases between them. CDR3 protein: CSVEGVRGGANVLTF. CDR3 sequence (DNA): TGCAGCGTTGAAGGAGTGCGCGGTGGGGCCAACGTCCTGACTTTC. Combining the CDR3 with reference TRBV29-1 and TRBJ2-6 gives the whole variable domain SAVISQKPSRDICQRGTSLTIQCQVDSQVTMMFWYRQQPGQSLTLIATANQGSEATYESGFVIDKFPISRPNLTFSTLTVSNMSPEDSSIYLCSVEGVRGGANVLTFGAGSRLTVL.

The chain couples TRBV5-4 to TRBJ2-1, with 15 bases matching TRBD2. V shed 2 bases, J shed 4 bases, and the junction held 10 bases outside the gene matches. Germline-derived CDR1 and CDR2 are SGHNT and YYREEE (reference sequence). CDR3 length equals 19 residues. CDR3 sequence: CASSLGGTSGRRLYNEQFF. The CDR3 DNA sequence: TGTGCCAGCAGCTTAGGAGGGACTAGCGGGAGGAGGTTGTACAATGAGCAGTTCTTC.

The chain uses TRBV6-6 and TRBJ2-3; D remains unclear. CDR3 size: 13 residues. Between the trimmed V and J ends, which lost 8 bases and 1 base, there was a span of 10 bases. Germline V gene sequence: CDR1 MNHNY, CDR2 SVGAGI (reference sequence). The CDR3 DNA reads TGTGCCAGCCAAAACGTGGGCACAGATACGCAGTATTTT. It is translated as CASQNVGTDTQYF.

This chain uses TRBV6-6 with TRBJ1-1; weak D call: TRBD1 (5 bases). V was cut by 5 bases and J by 9 bases, with 13 bases left in between. In germline, CDR1 is MNHNY, CDR2 SVGAGI (reference sequence). The length of the CDR3 is 12 residues. The CDR3 loop reads CASSKIQDQAFF. As DNA, the CDR3 is TGTGCCAGCAGTAAAATACAGGATCAAGCTTTCTTT.